The present TCR beta chain was sequenced within a study of OX40 agonist ivuxolimab in advanced cancers. In terms of the full investigation: Ivuxolimab was an agonistic, fully human IgG2 monoclonal antibody directed against OX40 (CD134), a costimulatory receptor. Intravenous ivuxolimab was administered to patients every 2 weeks at six dose levels: 0.01, 0.1, 0.3, 1.5, 3 and 10 mg/kg. Of the roughly 52 dose-escalation patients, hepatocellular carcinoma was present in approximately 20, melanoma in about 15, renal cell carcinoma in 9 and head and neck cancer in 9. In the dose-escalation cohort, 70% to 90% of patients were male, and the mean age was roughly 60 years with a range of roughly 23 to 79. Prior anti-PD-1, anti-PD-L1 or anti-CTLA-4 therapy was permitted, and 35% to 40% of dose-escalation patients had received checkpoint inhibitors. Partial responses occurred in three dose-escalation patients, of whom one had hepatocellular carcinoma and two had cutaneous melanoma. The purpose of peripheral TCRbeta sequencing was to test whether ivuxolimab changed TCR sequence diversity and led to clonal T-cell expansion. The paper describes the monotherapy dose-escalation part (N = 52 patients) of the phase I trial of ivuxolimab. Study-level results and caveats: Which antigens the clonally expanded peripheral T cells were specific for was not determined. Clonal expansion of both CD4+ and CD8+ blood T cells was observed from baseline to week 6 at doses 0.1 to 3.0 mg/kg. In partial responders in the 0.1-3.0 mg/kg groups, normalized peripheral clonal expansion was found to be among the lowest, especially among CD8+ T cells. Low levels of normalized T-cell clonal expansion were also shown by some nonresponding patients. After ivuxolimab, CD8+ T cells had more expanded clones than CD4+ T cells on average.

The CDR3 sequence holds 16 residues, the cysteine and phenylalanine included. Only the CDR3 part of the read is kept: 48 bases, read in frame from the first base. The germline V gene encodes CDR1 SGDLS and CDR2 YYNGEE. V loses 4 bases at its end and J loses 5 bases; junction bases beyond the gene matches: 9. Patients with a history of autoimmune disease or receiving systemic immunosuppression were excluded from the trial. Peripheral blood for TCR sequencing was collected from all dose cohorts at baseline, on cycle 4 day 1, and on cycle 7 day 1. The samples were taken from a phase I, first-in-human, multicenter, open-label dose-escalation trial of ivuxolimab. Adults with locally advanced or metastatic melanoma, renal cell carcinoma, hepatocellular carcinoma or head and neck squamous cell carcinoma were enrolled in the trial. Before TCR sequencing, CD4+ T cells and CD8+ T cells were sorted from peripheral blood as separate populations.

To sequence the TCRbeta CDR3 region, genomic DNA was isolated from the sorted cells. TCRbeta CDR3 regions were sequenced using the immunoSEQ Assay. What TCRdb holds here is the immuneACCESS table cut down to in-frame rearrangements. Part of the clones is not present; checked against another copy, under half of the missing clones reflect an unresolved V gene, and the others are unexplained. This sample holds around 70,000 clones; about 93% were observed only once. The ten largest account for less than 10% of the sample. With respect to this clone: The specificity of this receptor is unknown. No base qualities exist here, and no much larger clone lies one base off it.

The sample in question was CD4+ or CD8+ T cells sorted from blood, obtained in a trial of the OX40 agonist ivuxolimab. The receptor was isolated from an adult with an advanced solid tumor such as melanoma, head and neck, liver or kidney cancer. The rearrangement joined TRBV9 to TRBJ2-2; TRBD1 agrees with 9 junctional bases. At the DNA level, the sequence is TGTGCCAGCAGCCCAAGGGACAGGGAGGGAACCGGGGAGCTGTTTTTT. Translated, it gives CASSPRDREGTGELFF.